This entry features one T cell receptor (beta chain) sequence. Germline CDR1 and CDR2: ENHRY and SYGVKD. CDR3 size: 16 residues. Between the trimmed V and J ends, which lost 5 bases and 0 bases, there was a span of 14 bases. In the original workflow: Nucleated cell number was recorded as an estimate derived from reference gene primer amplification. Only in-frame clones appear in the TCRdb table, and some are missing; sequencing was by immunoSEQ multiplex PCR. V and J calls and clone size are copied from that table; D and trimming were computed from the DNA. This table has approximately 81,000 clones, roughly 89% appearing once. The data derive from a study of blood T cell repertoires in COVID-19. At the level of the study: The cDNA or gDNA used as material had been derived from T cells, B-cell-depleted T cells, or PBMCs.

Sequences were obtained from peripheral blood. The clonotype comes from a woman aged 50 to 60 in a cohort sampled during active COVID-19. This rearrangement joins TRBV10-3 to TRBJ2-4, with D perhaps TRBD1 (6 bases). The CDR3 coding sequence is TGTGCCATCAGTAAACAGGGCCCGCTAGCCAAAAACATTCAGTACTTC. Translation: CAISKQGPLAKNIQYF.